The rows below give T cell receptor beta chains drawn from one sample of a study of CD8 T cells in ankylosing spondylitis. TCRdb re-analysed the 5' RACE reads in MiXCR, keeping a single row per CDR3 protein. The sample lists 200,000 to 250,000 distinct CDR3 sequences; 7.3% were seen once. Sequencing input: blood, either unsorted or a sorted T cell fraction (not recorded which). The receptor source for this set is a male donor with ankylosing spondylitis. Both conserved end residues are part of each CDR3. Fields, in order: D gene, V gene, clone size, J gene, CDR3 protein, CDR3 DNA. The D gene is left open where the match is weak. Size is stated for part of the rows, as once, few or many counts, or as a class when the clone is expanded.

d_call: TRBD2; v_call: TRBV29-1; clone_size: many; j_call: TRBJ2-1; cdr3_aa: CSVPTSGGGYEQFF; cdr3_nt: TGCAGCGTCCCCACTAGCGGGGGGGGCTATGAGCAGTTCTTC
d_call: .; v_call: TRBV7-9; clone_size: few; j_call: TRBJ1-1; cdr3_aa: CASPGGHEGPEAFF; cdr3_nt: TGTGCCAGCCCCGGGGGCCACGAAGGTCCTGAAGCTTTCTTT
d_call: .; v_call: TRBV5-6; clone_size: .; j_call: TRBJ1-5; cdr3_aa: CASSLRRRYNQPQHF; cdr3_nt: TGTGCCAGCTCCTTGAGGAGGAGGTACAATCAGCCCCAGCATTTT
d_call: .; v_call: TRBV12-3/TRBV12-4; clone_size: many; j_call: TRBJ1-5; cdr3_aa: CASSFSRPSNQPQHF; cdr3_nt: TGTGCCAGCAGTTTTTCGCGCCCCAGCAATCAGCCCCAGCATTTT
d_call: TRBD1; v_call: TRBV4-1; clone_size: many; j_call: TRBJ1-5; cdr3_aa: CASSQDRAGTGGTNSNQPQHF; cdr3_nt: TGCGCCAGCAGCCAAGATCGCGCCGGGACAGGGGGGACAAATAGCAATCAGCCCCAGCATTTT
d_call: TRBD2; v_call: TRBV6-2/TRBV6-3; clone_size: .; j_call: TRBJ2-7; cdr3_aa: CASSLLAGGDEQYF; cdr3_nt: TGTGCCAGCAGTCTCCTAGCGGGTGGAGACGAGCAGTACTTC
d_call: TRBD2; v_call: TRBV20-1; clone_size: many; j_call: TRBJ2-7; cdr3_aa: CSARDLPSGSYEQYF; cdr3_nt: TGCAGTGCTAGAGATCTTCCTAGCGGGAGCTACGAGCAGTACTTC
d_call: TRBD1; v_call: TRBV6-2/TRBV6-3; clone_size: few; j_call: TRBJ2-1; cdr3_aa: CASTWDRGNYNEQFF; cdr3_nt: TGTGCCAGCACTTGGGACAGGGGAAACTACAATGAGCAGTTCTTC
d_call: .; v_call: TRBV5-1; clone_size: many; j_call: TRBJ1-1; cdr3_aa: CASSLAGQGTNTEAFF; cdr3_nt: TGCGCCAGCAGCTTGGCTGGGCAGGGGACGAACACTGAAGCTTTCTTT
d_call: .; v_call: TRBV7-9; clone_size: .; j_call: TRBJ2-5; cdr3_aa: CASSPGWGHRDQYF; cdr3_nt: TGTGCCAGCAGCCCCGGCTGGGGCCACCGGGACCAGTACTTC
d_call: .; v_call: TRBV6-5; clone_size: many; j_call: TRBJ1-1; cdr3_aa: CASSYSGGRTEAFF; cdr3_nt: TGTGCCAGCAGTTACTCGGGGGGAAGGACTGAAGCTTTCTTT
d_call: .; v_call: TRBV20-1; clone_size: many; j_call: TRBJ1-1; cdr3_aa: CSARIRQLNTEAFF; cdr3_nt: TGCAGTGCTAGAATCCGACAGTTGAACACTGAAGCTTTCTTT
d_call: TRBD1; v_call: TRBV5-6; clone_size: many; j_call: TRBJ1-2; cdr3_aa: CASSPTGNGYTF; cdr3_nt: TGTGCCAGCAGCCCGACAGGGAACGGCTACACCTTC
d_call: .; v_call: TRBV7-9; clone_size: many; j_call: TRBJ1-5; cdr3_aa: CASSAGTGQPQHF; cdr3_nt: TGTGCCAGCAGCGCCGGGACTGGTCAGCCCCAGCATTTT
d_call: .; v_call: TRBV7-9; clone_size: many; j_call: TRBJ1-2; cdr3_aa: CASSLVGKDGYTF; cdr3_nt: TGTGCCAGCAGCTTAGTTGGGAAGGATGGCTACACCTTC
d_call: .; v_call: TRBV5-1; clone_size: many; j_call: TRBJ2-7; cdr3_aa: CASSLDGARLDEQYF; cdr3_nt: TGCGCCAGCAGCTTGGATGGGGCCCGGTTGGACGAGCAGTACTTC
d_call: .; v_call: TRBV29-1; clone_size: many; j_call: TRBJ2-5; cdr3_aa: CSVHVQETQYF; cdr3_nt: TGCAGCGTTCACGTCCAAGAGACCCAGTACTTC
d_call: .; v_call: TRBV5-1; clone_size: many; j_call: TRBJ1-1; cdr3_aa: CASSLAGDLGDTEAFF; cdr3_nt: TGCGCCAGCAGCTTGGCGGGGGACCTCGGGGACACTGAAGCTTTCTTT
d_call: TRBD1; v_call: TRBV7-2; clone_size: .; j_call: TRBJ2-2; cdr3_aa: CASSSGTGWNTGELFF; cdr3_nt: TGTGCCAGCAGCTCTGGGACAGGGTGGAACACCGGGGAGCTGTTTTTT
d_call: TRBD2; v_call: TRBV6-1; clone_size: many; j_call: TRBJ2-7; cdr3_aa: CASSLRPGTSGSYEQYF; cdr3_nt: TGTGCCAGCAGCCTGCGTCCCGGGACTAGCGGTTCCTACGAGCAGTACTTC
d_call: .; v_call: TRBV7-9; clone_size: many; j_call: TRBJ1-5; cdr3_aa: CASSSHSSNQPQHF; cdr3_nt: TGTGCCAGCAGCTCCCATTCTAGCAATCAGCCCCAGCATTTT
d_call: .; v_call: TRBV2; clone_size: many; j_call: TRBJ2-1; cdr3_aa: CASSEGSYEQFF; cdr3_nt: TGTGCCAGCAGTGAAGGGAGCTATGAGCAGTTCTTC
d_call: .; v_call: TRBV6-6; clone_size: many; j_call: TRBJ2-1; cdr3_aa: CASSYGGANEQFF; cdr3_nt: TGTGCCAGCAGTTACGGGGGGGCGAATGAGCAGTTCTTC
d_call: TRBD1; v_call: TRBV29-1; clone_size: .; j_call: TRBJ2-2; cdr3_aa: CSVVTVGETGMRGTGELFF; cdr3_nt: TGCAGCGTTGTTACAGTGGGGGAGACAGGGATGCGTGGCACCGGGGAGCTGTTTTTT
d_call: .; v_call: TRBV6-1; clone_size: many; j_call: TRBJ2-7; cdr3_aa: CASSHRTVYEQYF; cdr3_nt: TGTGCCAGCAGTCATCGGACGGTCTACGAGCAGTACTTC
d_call: .; v_call: TRBV7-9; clone_size: .; j_call: TRBJ2-5; cdr3_aa: CASSRFQETQYF; cdr3_nt: TGTGCCAGCAGTCGATTCCAAGAGACCCAGTACTTC
d_call: .; v_call: TRBV7-9; clone_size: many; j_call: TRBJ2-7; cdr3_aa: CASSPPRGYEQYF; cdr3_nt: TGTGCCAGCAGCCCCCCCCGAGGATACGAGCAGTACTTC
d_call: .; v_call: TRBV27; clone_size: many; j_call: TRBJ1-3; cdr3_aa: CASRTGQNSGNTIYF; cdr3_nt: TGTGCCAGCAGAACCGGACAAAACTCTGGAAACACCATATATTTT
d_call: TRBD2; v_call: TRBV4-1; clone_size: many; j_call: TRBJ2-1; cdr3_aa: CASSQAQLAGAINEQFF; cdr3_nt: TGCGCCAGCAGCCAAGCTCAACTAGCGGGAGCCATCAATGAGCAGTTCTTC
d_call: .; v_call: TRBV6-6; clone_size: .; j_call: TRBJ2-3; cdr3_aa: CASSVDGTDTQYF; cdr3_nt: TGTGCCAGCAGTGTTGACGGCACAGATACGCAGTATTTT
d_call: .; v_call: TRBV19; clone_size: many; j_call: TRBJ2-1; cdr3_aa: CASSIGAIISYNEQFF; cdr3_nt: TGTGCCAGTAGTATTGGGGCTATAATCTCCTACAATGAGCAGTTCTTC
d_call: TRBD1; v_call: TRBV4-2; clone_size: many; j_call: TRBJ1-2; cdr3_aa: CDSSHPGQGRNGYTF; cdr3_nt: TGTGACAGCAGCCACCCGGGACAGGGGCGCAATGGCTACACCTTC
d_call: .; v_call: TRBV12-3/TRBV12-4; clone_size: many; j_call: TRBJ2-5; cdr3_aa: CASNNDGIQETQYF; cdr3_nt: TGTGCCAGCAACAACGACGGTATTCAAGAGACCCAGTACTTC
d_call: TRBD1; v_call: TRBV29-1; clone_size: .; j_call: TRBJ1-2; cdr3_aa: CSVVGQGNYGYTF; cdr3_nt: TGCAGCGTTGTAGGACAGGGGAACTATGGCTACACCTTC
d_call: TRBD1; v_call: TRBV28; clone_size: many; j_call: TRBJ1-4; cdr3_aa: CASSLTGTGAEKLFF; cdr3_nt: TGTGCCAGCAGTTTAACCGGGACAGGGGCCGAAAAACTGTTTTTT
d_call: .; v_call: TRBV7-9; clone_size: .; j_call: TRBJ1-6; cdr3_aa: CASSLARPGFSPLHF; cdr3_nt: TGTGCCAGCAGCTTAGCGCGGCCAGGGTTTTCACCCCTCCACTTT
d_call: TRBD2; v_call: TRBV20-1; clone_size: many; j_call: TRBJ2-7; cdr3_aa: CSARGRREYEQYF; cdr3_nt: TGCAGTGCTAGGGGCAGGCGGGAGTACGAGCAGTACTTC
d_call: .; v_call: TRBV9; clone_size: many; j_call: TRBJ1-6; cdr3_aa: CASSPHGGVNSPLHF; cdr3_nt: TGTGCCAGCAGCCCCCATGGGGGGGTTAATTCACCCCTCCACTTT
d_call: .; v_call: TRBV5-1; clone_size: many; j_call: TRBJ1-4; cdr3_aa: CASSPYYSATNEKLFF; cdr3_nt: TGCGCCAGCAGCCCTTACTACAGCGCAACTAATGAAAAACTGTTTTTT
d_call: .; v_call: TRBV11-2; clone_size: many; j_call: TRBJ1-1; cdr3_aa: CASSLDGGGGTEAFF; cdr3_nt: TGTGCCAGCAGCTTAGATGGGGGGGGAGGCACTGAAGCTTTCTTT
d_call: .; v_call: TRBV19; clone_size: many; j_call: TRBJ2-7; cdr3_aa: CASSMGHLYEQYF; cdr3_nt: TGTGCCAGTAGCATGGGACATCTATACGAGCAGTACTTC
d_call: .; v_call: TRBV7-9; clone_size: many; j_call: TRBJ1-1; cdr3_aa: CASSLLAEAFF; cdr3_nt: TGTGCCAGCAGCTTACTCGCTGAAGCTTTCTTT
d_call: TRBD2; v_call: TRBV29-1; clone_size: many; j_call: TRBJ2-1; cdr3_aa: CSVTGTTTYNEQFF; cdr3_nt: TGCAGCGTCACCGGGACTACGACTTACAATGAGCAGTTCTTC
d_call: .; v_call: TRBV6-2/TRBV6-3; clone_size: .; j_call: TRBJ2-7; cdr3_aa: CASTHNAYEQYF; cdr3_nt: TGTGCCAGCACCCACAACGCCTACGAGCAGTACTTC
d_call: TRBD2; v_call: TRBV18; clone_size: many; j_call: TRBJ2-7; cdr3_aa: CASSPQGLAGNYEQYF; cdr3_nt: TGTGCCAGCTCACCGCAGGGACTAGCGGGAAACTACGAGCAGTACTTC
d_call: TRBD2; v_call: TRBV12-3/TRBV12-4; clone_size: many; j_call: TRBJ2-3; cdr3_aa: CASSLTSGRAGKDTQYF; cdr3_nt: TGTGCCAGCAGCCTGACTAGCGGGAGGGCCGGGAAAGATACGCAGTATTTT
d_call: .; v_call: TRBV13; clone_size: many; j_call: TRBJ2-5; cdr3_aa: CASSFRSQETQYF; cdr3_nt: TGTGCCAGCAGCTTCAGGTCACAAGAGACCCAGTACTTC
d_call: .; v_call: TRBV4-3; clone_size: many; j_call: TRBJ2-3; cdr3_aa: CASSQDLGEYYTDTQYF; cdr3_nt: TGCGCCAGCAGCCAAGATCTAGGAGAATACTACACAGATACGCAGTATTTT
d_call: TRBD1; v_call: TRBV7-8; clone_size: few; j_call: TRBJ2-2; cdr3_aa: CASSGGTGDWNTGELFF; cdr3_nt: TGTGCCAGCAGCGGAGGGACAGGGGATTGGAACACCGGGGAGCTGTTTTTT
d_call: .; v_call: TRBV27; clone_size: many; j_call: TRBJ1-2; cdr3_aa: CASSLGGRSYGYTF; cdr3_nt: TGTGCCAGCAGTTTGGGCGGCAGGAGCTATGGCTACACCTTC
d_call: TRBD2; v_call: TRBV9; clone_size: many; j_call: TRBJ2-1; cdr3_aa: CASSAASGRAYNEQFF; cdr3_nt: TGTGCCAGCAGCGCCGCTAGCGGGAGGGCCTACAATGAGCAGTTCTTC
d_call: .; v_call: TRBV7-9; clone_size: .; j_call: TRBJ2-1; cdr3_aa: CAISPELGCNEQFF; cdr3_nt: TGTGCCATCAGCCCCGAGCTCGGGTGCAATGAGCAGTTCTTC
d_call: .; v_call: TRBV7-9; clone_size: .; j_call: TRBJ1-2; cdr3_aa: CASSYGTSGYTF; cdr3_nt: TGTGCCAGCAGCTATGGGACCTCCGGCTACACCTTC
d_call: TRBD2; v_call: TRBV6-2/TRBV6-3; clone_size: many; j_call: TRBJ2-3; cdr3_aa: CASSYGTSRDTQYF; cdr3_nt: TGTGCCAGCAGTTACGGGACTAGTAGGGATACGCAGTATTTT
d_call: .; v_call: TRBV20-1; clone_size: few; j_call: TRBJ1-4; cdr3_aa: CSARRVTENEKLFF; cdr3_nt: TGCAGTGCCCGCCGTGTGACAGAGAATGAAAAACTGTTTTTT